This is a list of T cell receptor beta chains from one sample in a study of identical twins. TCRdb itself ran the 5' RACE reads through MiXCR, one entry per CDR3 protein. The sample includes a few hundred thousand distinct CDR3 sequences, roughly 13% of them seen just once. Separately, the same data were catalogued under a study of yellow fever vaccine responses in identical twins.

Sample: CD4+ T cells sorted from blood. The receptors originated from a woman under 30 in good health. The CDR3 runs from the conserved cysteine through the conserved F or W. The order of the fields is clone size, V gene, D gene, J gene, CDR3 protein, CDR3 DNA. A D gene is named only where the DNA matches it firmly. Part of the rows lack a size; the others show once, few, many or a class for expanded clones.

>few|TRBV6-2/TRBV6-3|NA|TRBJ2-2
CASWTAGRQNTGELFF
TGTGCCAGCTGGACTGCCGGGAGACAGAACACCGGGGAGCTGTTTTTT
>NA|TRBV7-8|NA|TRBJ1-1
CASSFLGASNTEAFF
TGTGCCAGCAGCTTTTTAGGCGCCTCGAACACTGAAGCTTTCTTT
>few|TRBV6-1|NA|TRBJ1-3
CASSEQVGNTIYF
TGTGCCAGCAGTGAACAGGTTGGAAACACCATATATTTT
>NA|TRBV12-2|NA|TRBJ1-2
CASRLGRDRGQLSDYGYTF
TGTGCAAGTCGCTTAGGGAGGGACAGGGGGCAACTGTCGGACTATGGCTACACCTTC
>few|TRBV12-3/TRBV12-4|NA|TRBJ2-2
CASRGPMNTGELFF
TGTGCCAGCAGGGGACCGATGAACACCGGGGAGCTGTTTTTT
>NA|TRBV4-3|TRBD1|TRBJ2-2
CASSREPGQGAGELFF
TGCGCCAGCAGCCGAGAACCGGGACAGGGGGCCGGGGAGCTGTTTTTT
>few|TRBV6-1|NA|TRBJ2-5
CASRTGWASKQETQYF
TGTGCCAGCAGAACCGGGTGGGCTAGCAAACAAGAGACCCAGTACTTC
>NA|TRBV9|NA|TRBJ2-1
CASSVEIPATRSLNEQFF
TGTGCCAGCAGCGTAGAAATCCCCGCGACTAGATCGCTGAATGAGCAGTTCTTC
>NA|TRBV29-1|NA|TRBJ2-7
CSVATTYEQYF
TGCAGCGTTGCCACTACCTACGAGCAGTACTTC
>NA|TRBV7-9|TRBD1|TRBJ2-7
CASSSRGTGSSYEQYF
TGTGCCAGCAGTTCTAGGGGGACAGGGAGCTCCTACGAGCAGTACTTC
>few|TRBV20-1|NA|TRBJ2-2
CSAPNIITGELFF
TGCAGTGCTCCCAATATAATCACCGGGGAGCTGTTTTTT
>NA|TRBV30|NA|TRBJ2-2
CAWISRDTYAGELFF
TGTGCCTGGATTTCCCGGGACACTTACGCCGGGGAGCTGTTTTTT
>few|TRBV28|NA|TRBJ2-7
CASSERPYEQYF
TGTGCCTCTAGCGAGAGACCCTACGAGCAGTACTTC
>NA|TRBV12-2|NA|TRBJ2-7
CASRSRGFQVTSYEQYF
TGTGCAAGTCGCTCCCGAGGGTTCCAGGTTACCTCCTACGAGCAGTACTTC
>few|TRBV6-1|NA|TRBJ2-5
CASDLQGTETQYF
TGTGCCAGCGATCTTCAGGGCACGGAGACCCAGTACTTC
>many|TRBV3-1|TRBD2|TRBJ2-1
CASSLSGGASVNEQFF
TGTGCCAGCAGCCTTAGCGGGGGGGCGTCAGTGAATGAGCAGTTCTTC
>NA|TRBV4-2|NA|TRBJ2-7
CASSQETARGNEQYF
TGTGCCAGCAGCCAAGAGACGGCTCGGGGGAACGAGCAGTACTTC
>few|TRBV3-1|NA|TRBJ1-2
CASSPPDSGHFYGYTF
TGTGCCAGCAGCCCCCCAGATTCGGGACACTTCTATGGCTACACCTTC
>NA|TRBV20-1|NA|TRBJ2-7
CSARDRRSGAYEQYF
TGCAGTGCTAGAGATAGGCGCTCAGGGGCCTACGAGCAGTACTTC
>few|TRBV18|TRBD1|TRBJ2-7
CASSPKPGTGDHEQYF
TGTGCCAGCTCACCCAAACCCGGGACAGGGGACCACGAGCAGTACTTC
>few|TRBV7-8|NA|TRBJ2-1
CASSWKRTRSSYNEQFF
TGTGCCAGCAGCTGGAAACGGACCAGGAGCTCCTACAATGAGCAGTTCTTC
>few|TRBV5-1|NA|TRBJ2-5
CASSPRTLSGETQYF
TGCGCCAGCAGCCCCCGGACCCTGTCGGGAGAGACCCAGTACTTC
>NA|TRBV28|TRBD2|TRBJ2-3
CASSSTGTSGRGLDTQYF
TGTGCCAGCAGTTCTACCGGGACTAGCGGGAGAGGTTTAGATACGCAGTATTTT
>few|TRBV6-1|NA|TRBJ1-2
CASRRGGSGGYTF
TGTGCCAGCAGGCGGGGGGGGTCGGGCGGCTACACCTTC
>NA|TRBV29-1|NA|TRBJ1-4
CSVAVHEKLFF
TGCAGCGTAGCCGTTCATGAAAAACTGTTTTTT
>few|TRBV3-1|TRBD2|TRBJ2-5
CASSQDGASGQETQYF
TGTGCCAGCAGCCAAGACGGGGCTAGCGGACAAGAGACCCAGTACTTC
>NA|TRBV12-3/TRBV12-4|NA|TRBJ1-5
CASSLGGGRPQHF
TGTGCCAGCAGTTTAGGTGGCGGGCGGCCCCAGCATTTT
>few|TRBV6-5|TRBD1|TRBJ1-3
CASSLRQGDGNTIYF
TGTGCCAGCAGTTTGCGGCAGGGGGACGGAAACACCATATATTTT
>many|TRBV5-1|NA|TRBJ2-7
CASSLGEGSYEQYF
TGCGCCAGCAGCTTGGGTGAAGGGTCCTACGAGCAGTACTTC
>NA|TRBV6-1|TRBD2|TRBJ2-3
CASSGGTSGRPSTDTQYF
TGTGCCAGCAGTGGCGGCACTAGCGGGAGGCCGAGCACAGATACGCAGTATTTT
>NA|TRBV4-3|NA|TRBJ2-6
CASSQESGPISGANVLTF
TGCGCCAGCAGCCAAGAGAGTGGGCCAATCTCTGGGGCCAACGTCCTGACTTTC
>NA|TRBV29-1|NA|TRBJ1-2
CTVAEGFNYGYTF
TGCACCGTTGCTGAAGGTTTCAACTATGGCTACACCTTC
>NA|TRBV6-1|TRBD2|TRBJ2-3
CASRRGGVAGRTDTQYF
TGTGCCAGCCGACGGGGTGGAGTAGCGGGTCGCACAGATACGCAGTATTTT
>few|TRBV20-1|TRBD1|TRBJ2-7
CSAVTGGSSYEQYF
TGCAGTGCTGTAACAGGGGGCAGCTCCTACGAGCAGTACTTC
>NA|TRBV11-2|NA|TRBJ2-1
CASRSGRLGNEQFF
TGTGCCAGCAGGTCAGGGAGGCTAGGGAATGAGCAGTTCTTC
>NA|TRBV15|TRBD1|TRBJ2-7
CATSREQGGSYEQYF
TGTGCCACCAGCAGGGAACAGGGGGGATCCTACGAGCAGTACTTC
>many|TRBV27|NA|TRBJ2-1
CASSFPLGREFF
TGTGCCAGCAGTTTTCCGTTGGGGAGAGAGTTCTTC
>NA|TRBV3-1|NA|TRBJ2-7
CASSAGLGSYEQYF
TGTGCCAGCAGCGCTGGACTGGGCTCCTACGAGCAGTACTTC
>NA|TRBV12-3/TRBV12-4|NA|TRBJ1-6
CASSSYTNSPLHF
TGTGCCAGCAGTTCCTATACAAATTCACCCCTCCACTTT
>few|TRBV5-5|NA|TRBJ1-5
CASSRFPGPSNQPQHF
TGTGCCAGCAGCCGATTTCCGGGCCCTAGCAATCAGCCCCAGCATTTT
>few|TRBV7-2|TRBD2|TRBJ2-2
CASSFMKAGGTGELFF
TGTGCCAGCAGCTTCATGAAGGCGGGAGGAACCGGGGAGCTGTTTTTT
>many|TRBV28|NA|TRBJ1-4
CASILRGRNNEKLFF
TGTGCCAGCATTCTTAGGGGCAGAAATAATGAAAAACTGTTTTTT
>few|TRBV23-1|NA|TRBJ2-1
CASSRKGLTSSYNEQFF
TGCGCCAGCAGCCGAAAGGGGCTGACGAGCTCCTACAATGAGCAGTTCTTC
>NA|TRBV29-1|NA|TRBJ2-7
CSVQGSLQTSSYEQYF
TGCAGCGTCCAGGGGTCGCTGCAGACGAGCTCCTACGAGCAGTACTTC
>NA|TRBV29-1|TRBD1|TRBJ1-1
CSVANPGQRNTEAFF
TGCAGCGTCGCGAACCCGGGACAGAGGAACACTGAAGCTTTCTTT
>few|TRBV3-1|TRBD1|TRBJ2-7
CASSLTGNGAYEQYF
TGTGCCAGCAGCCTGACAGGGAATGGAGCCTACGAGCAGTACTTC
>NA|TRBV7-9|TRBD2|TRBJ2-7
CASSLAGLAGEFYEQYF
TGTGCCAGCAGCTTAGCGGGGCTAGCGGGAGAGTTCTACGAGCAGTACTTC
>NA|TRBV5-6|NA|TRBJ2-5
CASSLRGVRETQYF
TGTGCCAGCAGCTTGAGGGGGGTCCGGGAGACCCAGTACTTC
>few|TRBV7-2|TRBD2|TRBJ2-5
CASSLELAGGGETQYF
TGTGCCAGCAGCTTAGAACTAGCGGGGGGAGGAGAGACCCAGTACTTC
>NA|TRBV9|TRBD1|TRBJ2-1
CASSVRTGGNNEQFF
TGTGCCAGCAGCGTCAGGACAGGGGGTAACAATGAGCAGTTCTTC
>NA|TRBV3-1|NA|TRBJ2-7
CASSQEWGLFDEQYF
TGTGCCAGCAGCCAAGAATGGGGATTATTCGACGAGCAGTACTTC
>NA|TRBV20-1|NA|TRBJ1-2
CSASIRGSNYGYTF
TGCAGTGCTAGTATAAGGGGGTCAAACTATGGCTACACCTTC
>NA|TRBV9|TRBD1|TRBJ2-7
CASSVGGQGLTEQYF
TGTGCCAGCAGCGTAGGAGGACAGGGGCTAACAGAGCAGTACTTC
>NA|TRBV18|NA|TRBJ2-1
CASSRRTAPILNEQFF
TGTGCCAGCTCACGGCGGACAGCCCCTATACTCAATGAGCAGTTCTTC
>few|TRBV12-5|TRBD2|TRBJ2-2
CASGTLAGGNTGELFF
TGTGCTAGTGGAACACTAGCGGGAGGGAACACCGGGGAGCTGTTTTTT
>NA|TRBV5-6|NA|TRBJ1-1
CASSPWGLEAFF
TGTGCCAGCAGCCCCTGGGGGTTAGAAGCTTTCTTT
>NA|TRBV14|NA|TRBJ2-1
CASSRQGGEQFF
TGTGCCAGCAGCCGCCAGGGGGGTGAGCAGTTCTTC
>NA|TRBV12-5|TRBD2|TRBJ2-1
CASGFERYLQSSGIDNEQFF
TGTGCTAGTGGTTTCGAGCGTTACCTACAGTCTAGCGGGATAGACAATGAGCAGTTCTTC